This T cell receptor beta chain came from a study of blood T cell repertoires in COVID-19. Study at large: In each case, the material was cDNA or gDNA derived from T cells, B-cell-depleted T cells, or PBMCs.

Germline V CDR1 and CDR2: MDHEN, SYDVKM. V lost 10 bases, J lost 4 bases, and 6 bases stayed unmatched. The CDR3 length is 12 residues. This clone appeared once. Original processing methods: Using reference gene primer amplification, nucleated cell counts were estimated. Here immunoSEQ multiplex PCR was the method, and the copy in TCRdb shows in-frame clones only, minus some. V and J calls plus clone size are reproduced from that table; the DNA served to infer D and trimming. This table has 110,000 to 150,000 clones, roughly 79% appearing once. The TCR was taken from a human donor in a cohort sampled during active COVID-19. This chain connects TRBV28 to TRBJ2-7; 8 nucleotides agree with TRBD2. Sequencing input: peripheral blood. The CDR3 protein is CATSGSSYEQYF. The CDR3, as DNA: TGTGCCACCAGCGGGAGTTCATACGAGCAGTACTTC.